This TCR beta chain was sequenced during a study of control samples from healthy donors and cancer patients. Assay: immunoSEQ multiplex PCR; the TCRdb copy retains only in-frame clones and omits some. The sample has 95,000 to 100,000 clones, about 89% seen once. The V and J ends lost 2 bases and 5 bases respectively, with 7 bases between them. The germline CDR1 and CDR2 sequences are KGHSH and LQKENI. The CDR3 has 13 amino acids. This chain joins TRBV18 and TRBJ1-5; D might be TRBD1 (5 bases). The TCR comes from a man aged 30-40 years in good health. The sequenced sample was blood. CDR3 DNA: TGTGCCAGCTCACCAGGGGCGCATCAGCCCCAGCATTTT. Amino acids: CASSPGAHQPQHF.